This T cell receptor beta chain is drawn from a study of blood T cell repertoires in COVID-19. Study-level background: Italy, Spain and the United States were the sources of the convalescent and acute COVID-19 samples.

Authors' analysis steps: How many nucleated cells were present was estimated from reference gene primer amplification. Clones were sequenced by immunoSEQ multiplex PCR, and TCRdb holds only the in-frame ones, with some missing. Clonal size and the V and J genes are those of that table, whereas D and trimming came from the DNA. The sample lists 23,000 or so clones; 86% were seen once. This clone appeared a few times. Material: peripheral blood. This receptor was taken from a human donor with active COVID-19. The donor label of this sample is uncertain.

Here the CDR3 reads CASGASGEEQFF. DNA of the CDR3: TGTGCCAGCGGGGCTAGCGGCGAAGAGCAGTTCTTC. The gene calls are TRBV6-6 and TRBJ2-1; 7 bases map to TRBD2. The ends lost 8 bases at V and 10 bases at J; junction bases unmatched: 8. Germline CDR1 and CDR2: MNHNY and SVGAGI (reference sequence). CDR3 size: 12 residues.